The clone carrying this TCR beta chain was seen repeatedly, ten times or more. Trimming shortened V by 1 base and J by 3 bases, and 10 bases separated the two germline ends. The germline V gene encodes CDR1 ENHRY and CDR2 SYGVKD. The CDR3 is made up of 15 amino acids. The sample originates from a study of glioma-infiltrating T cells after dendritic cell vaccination. Stated time point: after dendritic cell vaccination, including at tumor progression/relapse. Profiled with immunoSEQ multiplex PCR; TCRdb holds only in-frame clones, not every one. This repertoire shows 85,000 to 100,000 clones, approximately 80% found once; its top ten account for roughly 5.5%.

The TCR originated in a human donor with glioblastoma. The gene calls are TRBV10-3 and TRBJ1-3; TRBD1 might be the D (5 bases). Sequenced material: blood, taken after dendritic cell vaccination. DNA of the CDR3: TGTGCCATCAGTGAGTTCGGGGGGAATGGAAACACCATATATTTT. This codes for CAISEFGGNGNTIYF.